The rows below give T cell receptor beta chains drawn from one sample of a study of response to subunit inactivated influenza vaccine. TCRdb redid the calling of the RT-PCR reads with MiXCR, one entry per CDR3 protein. In the table there are about 800,000 distinct CDR3 sequences, 21% of which are singletons. Sequencing used PBMCs from blood, obtained roughly 5 days after vaccination. The receptors come from a man in his fifties who received an inactivated influenza vaccine. CDR3s include the opening cysteine and the closing phenylalanine or tryptophan. D genes are given only for firm matches. Only some rows state a clone size, as once, few, many or a class for expanded clones.

abundance	v_gene	j_gene	d_gene	CDR3nt	CDR3aa
-	TRBV2	TRBJ2-7	-	TGTGCCAGCCTGGTTCGAGGGGGGCCCTACGAGCAGTACTTC	CASLVRGGPYEQYF
-	TRBV5-1	TRBJ2-1	-	TGCGCCAGCAGCCCGGATAGACGGGGTGAGCAGTTCTTC	CASSPDRRGEQFF
few	TRBV4-3	TRBJ1-2	TRBD1	TGCGCCAGCAGCCATGTCGGGACAGGAAAAATTTCCTATGGCTACACCTTC	CASSHVGTGKISYGYTF
-	TRBV5-1	TRBJ2-7	TRBD1	TGCGCCAGCAGCTTGGGGGGTGCACAGGGGACCTACGAGCAGTACTTC	CASSLGGAQGTYEQYF
-	TRBV20-1	TRBJ2-3	TRBD2	TGCAGTGCTAGAGATCCTAGCGGGAGGGGGGAGTGGGATACGCAGTATTTT	CSARDPSGRGEWDTQYF
many	TRBV5-1	TRBJ2-5	-	TGCGCCAGCAGCCCGGAGTGGGGAGGCCAAGAGACCCAGTACTTC	CASSPEWGGQETQYF
-	TRBV12-3/TRBV12-4	TRBJ2-1	-	TGTGCCAGCAGTAGGGGGGGGACACGGAGCTACAATGAGCAGTTCTTC	CASSRGGTRSYNEQFF
few	TRBV28	TRBJ2-4	-	TGTGCCAGCAGTTGGTCTGGCAGCCCGGGCAAAAACATTCAGTACTTC	CASSWSGSPGKNIQYF
few	TRBV29-1	TRBJ2-1	TRBD2	TGCAGCGTGGATAGCGGGAGGGCTTACAATGAGCAGTTCTTC	CSVDSGRAYNEQFF
few	TRBV7-2	TRBJ1-4	-	TGTGCCAGCAGCCTCGGCCCCCTTGCAACTAATGAAAAACTGTTTTTT	CASSLGPLATNEKLFF
few	TRBV7-2	TRBJ2-5	-	TGTGCCAGCAGGCGCGACAGGAACCAAGAGACCCAGTACTTC	CASRRDRNQETQYF
-	TRBV18	TRBJ1-1	-	TGTGCCAGCTCACCACATGGAGTGGAAGCTTTCTTT	CASSPHGVEAFF
-	TRBV6-2/TRBV6-3	TRBJ2-3	TRBD2	TGTGCCAGCAGTCCGGGACTAGCGGGGTATGCAGATACGCAGTATTTT	CASSPGLAGYADTQYF
many	TRBV9	TRBJ2-7	-	TGTGCCAGCGGAAACTCCTACGAGCAGTACTTC	CASGNSYEQYF
-	TRBV6-4	TRBJ2-1	TRBD2	TGTGCCAGCAGTGAGCTAGCGGGAGTCTCCAATGAGCAGTTCTTC	CASSELAGVSNEQFF
-	TRBV15	TRBJ1-1	TRBD1	TGTGCCACCAGCAGAGATCCTCTACAGGGGGGCTGGAACACTGAAGCTTTCTTT	CATSRDPLQGGWNTEAFF
few	TRBV14	TRBJ1-2	-	TGTGCCAGCAGCCAGGGAATTAACTATGGCTACACCTTC	CASSQGINYGYTF
few	TRBV7-8	TRBJ2-1	TRBD2	TGTGCCAGCAGCACACTAGCGGAGAAGCAGTTCTTC	CASSTLAEKQFF
-	TRBV5-1	TRBJ2-3	TRBD1	TGCGCCAGCAGCTTGGGCTGGACAGGGGGTAGCACAGATACGCAGTATTTT	CASSLGWTGGSTDTQYF
-	TRBV6-2/TRBV6-3	TRBJ2-1	-	TGTGCCAGCAGTCACTCCCGTCAGCTCGTTGAATACAATGAGCAGTTCTTC	CASSHSRQLVEYNEQFF
few	TRBV4-3	TRBJ2-2	-	TGCGCCAGCAGCCAAGATCCTGGGACAGGGGAGCTGTTTTTT	CASSQDPGTGELFF
-	TRBV18	TRBJ2-1	TRBD2	TGTGCCAGCTCACCACAAAGCGGGAGCGATGAGCAGTTCTTC	CASSPQSGSDEQFF
-	TRBV7-8	TRBJ1-3	-	TGTGCCAGCACTCCGGGACACCACTCTGGAAACACCATATATTTT	CASTPGHHSGNTIYF
-	TRBV6-6	TRBJ1-1	-	TGTGCCAGCACCCACGGGGGCTCTGAAGCTTTCTTT	CASTHGGSEAFF
-	TRBV10-3	TRBJ2-1	-	TGTGCCATCAGTGACAAACAGGAAAGCTTAGAGCAGTTCTTC	CAISDKQESLEQFF